This TCR beta chain stems from a study of T cells expressing NK-cell markers. Study-level results: The study found these clonotypes also leading the CD3+CD56-NKG2C+ fraction in a handful of donors.

In regard to this clonotype: What it binds is unknown.

A 5'RACE template switching approach incorporating UMIs was used to make TCR beta cDNA. TCRdb reprocessed the 5' RACE reads and reports one entry per CDR3 protein, with no DNA. In all, the sample yields some 190,000 distinct CDR3 sequences. Germline assignment: CDR1 LNHNV and CDR2 YYDKDF (reference sequence). The CDR3 spans 16 residues. The sequence derives from a man aged 18 to 69 in good health. The chain joins TRBV15 to TRBJ2-7; the TCRdb call, TRBD1, lacks DNA for checking. The sequenced sample was blood T cells: a sorted CD56 or NKG2C T cell subset, CD4+ or CD8+ T cells, or bulk PBMC T cells (not recorded which). The CDR3 loop is CATSRASGGSFYEQYF.